This T cell receptor (beta chain) emerged from a study of blood T cell repertoires in COVID-19. Across the whole study: The origin of the acute and convalescent COVID-19 samples was the United States, Italy and Spain.

Libraries were prepared by immunoSEQ multiplex PCR; TCRdb keeps only in-frame clonotypes and omits some of them. The sample holds 200,000 to 250,000 clones, 75% to 90% seen once. CDR1 is LGHDT, CDR2 YNNKEL, per germline (reference sequence). Trimming cost V 1 base and J 1 base; bases outside gene matches: 9. The CDR3 is 18 residues long. This TCR came from a woman between 18 and 30 years old in a cohort exposed to, infected with or recovered from COVID-19 (not recorded which). Sequencing was done on a sample of PBMCs or T cells enriched from blood (not recorded which). The gene calls are TRBV3-1 (or the pseudogene TRBV3-2) and TRBJ2-3; 9 positions agree with TRBD2. In nucleotides, the CDR3 is TGTGCCAGCAGCCAAGTCCCCATAGCGGGAGATGGCACAGATACGCAGTATTTT. Its protein product is CASSQVPIAGDGTDTQYF.